The 29 T cell receptor beta chains presented below share a single source sample, sequenced in a study of response to subunit inactivated influenza vaccine. TCRdb re-derived calls from the RT-PCR reads in MiXCR, one entry per CDR3 protein. The sample includes about 500,000 distinct CDR3 sequences, approximately 16% of them seen just once. The material was CD4+ T cells sorted from PBMCs, obtained roughly 24 months after vaccination. These receptors were collected from a man aged 50 to 69 who received an inactivated influenza vaccine.

The chain uses TRBV3-1 and TRBJ1-1; maybe TRBD1 (6 bases). In germline, CDR1 is LGHDT, CDR2 YNNKEL (reference sequence). The length of the CDR3 is 13 residues. Trimming shortened V by 5 bases and J by 5 bases, and 12 bases separated the two germline ends. CDR3 residues: CASSTGRQTEAFF. CDR3 bases: TGTGCCAGCAGCACAGGGCGGCAGACTGAAGCTTTCTTT.

In its sample, this clonotype was seen a few times. CDR3 residues: CASSQVSGTGETQYF. For the CDR3, the DNA is TGCGCCAGCAGCCAAGTCTCCGGGACAGGGGAGACGCAGTATTTT. V usage is TRBV4-3 and J usage is TRBJ2-3; TRBD1 aligns across 10 bases. Germline assignment: CDR1 LGHNA and CDR2 YSLEER. J was trimmed by 9 bases and V by 1 base; bases with no gene match: 7. CDR3 length: 15 amino acids.

This clonotype was detected many times. This chain links TRBV12-3 or TRBV12-4 with TRBJ2-2; D is possibly TRBD1 (6 bases). The CDR3 is made up of 16 amino acids. V was pared by 6 bases and J by 0 bases, with 14 bases between. CDR3 in DNA: TGTGCCAGCAGAAGACTGACAGGCTCGAACACCGGGGAGCTGTTTTTT. Protein sequence: CASRRLTGSNTGELFF.

The rearrangement links TRBV11-1 to TRBJ2-4, with D perhaps given as TRBD1 or TRBD2 (6 bases each). CDR1 is SGHAT and CDR2 is FQDESV in the germline V gene (reference sequence). Deletions cut 0 bases from V and 3 bases from J, with 18 bases between. The CDR3 loop spans 18 amino acids. In nucleotides, the CDR3 is TGTGCCAGCAGCTTAGCGCCTCCGGGGGCAACCCGCAAAAACATTCAGTACTTC. Protein sequence: CASSLAPPGATRKNIQYF.

This clonotype occurred a few times. J is TRBJ1-1 and V is TRBV5-5; 7 nucleotides align to TRBD1. The CDR3 runs to 18 residues. Trimming removed 1 base from V and 4 bases from J; junction bases left unmatched: 16. Germline V CDR1 and CDR2: SGHKS, YYEKEE (reference sequence). The CDR3 reads CASSLNNPGGASITEAFF. CDR3 in DNA: TGTGCCAGCAGCTTGAACAACCCAGGGGGAGCCTCGATCACTGAAGCTTTCTTT.

This clonotype was detected a few times. This sequence joins TRBV7-2 and TRBJ2-7; D is possibly TRBD2 (5 bases). V lost 1 base and J lost 1, with 11 bases in between. Germline loops: CDR1 SGHTA, CDR2 FQGNSA. The CDR3 length is 15 residues. CDR3 loop: CASSLGGHRSYEQYF. DNA for the CDR3: TGTGCCAGCAGCTTAGGAGGGCACCGATCCTACGAGCAGTACTTC.

The chain recombines TRBV20-1 with TRBJ2-3, with D perhaps TRBD2 (5 bases). V gave up 0 bases and J gave up 6 bases, with 13 bases separating them. Germline CDR1 and CDR2: DFQATT and SNEGSKA (reference sequence). The length of the CDR3 is 14 residues. The CDR3 region has the DNA TGCAGTGCTAGAGACCGGGGTTGGTCGGATACGCAGTATTTT. Residues: CSARDRGWSDTQYF.

This clonotype was found a few times. The rearrangement joins TRBV5-1 to TRBJ2-5; D not resolved. V lost 4 bases and J lost 3, with 13 bases in between. This CDR3 spans 14 amino acids. CDR1 and CDR2 from the germline V gene are SGHRS and YFSETQ. CDR3 nucleotide sequence: TGCGCCAGCAGCCGGTCGGACGGAGAAGAGACCCAGTACTTC. As protein: CASSRSDGEETQYF.

This clonotype came up many times. The chain joins TRBV5-1 to TRBJ1-2; D unresolved. CDR1 is SGHRS, CDR2 YFSETQ, per germline. The CDR3 is 13 residues long. Trimming cost V 2 bases and J 3 bases, with 8 bases left between them. The CDR3 bases are TGCGCCAGCAGCTTCAGCAGGCACTATGGCTACACCTTC. Translated: CASSFSRHYGYTF. The full variable domain, completed using reference TRBV5-1 and TRBJ1-2, is KAGVTQTPRYLIKTRGQQVTLSCSPISGHRSVSWYQQTPGQGLQFLFEYFSETQRNKGNFPGRFSGRQFSNSRSEMNVSTLELGDSALYLCASSFSRHYGYTFGSGTRLTVV.

This clonotype was observed a few times. This chain's CDR3 is CSARDLSGRDYEQYF. The CDR3 coding sequence is TGCAGTGCTAGAGATTTGAGCGGCCGAGACTACGAGCAGTACTTC. The chain carries TRBV20-1 and TRBJ2-7, with a possible D match to TRBD2 (5 bases). This CDR3 is 15 amino acids long. V shed 0 bases and J shed 3 bases, with 15 bases lying between them. The V gene's germline CDR1 is DFQATT and CDR2 SNEGSKA (reference sequence).

This clonotype was seen many times. V gene TRBV20-1 combines with J gene TRBJ2-1, with 7 bases lining up with TRBD1. Trimming cost V 5 bases and J 0 bases; bases outside gene matches: 10. Per germline, CDR1 DFQATT and CDR2 SNEGSKA (reference sequence). The CDR3 spans 16 residues. CDR3 DNA sequence: TGCAGTGCTGGTAAAATGACAGGGCTCTCCTACAATGAGCAGTTCTTC. As protein: CSAGKMTGLSYNEQFF.

This rearrangement joins TRBV7-6 to TRBJ2-6; 7 bases agree with TRBD2. Germline V gene sequence: CDR1 SGHVS, CDR2 FNYEAQ. With 5 bases clipped from V and 0 bases from J, the junction kept 13 bases outside the gene matches. This CDR3 is 19 amino acids long. The CDR3 here is CASSPREAGIFSGANVLTF. CDR3 DNA sequence: TGTGCCAGCAGCCCTCGGGAGGCAGGCATATTCTCTGGGGCCAACGTCCTGACTTTC.

This clonotype was recorded a few times. V and J are TRBV2 and TRBJ2-3; weak D call: TRBD1 (5 bases). The CDR3 sequence is 17 residues long. Germline CDR1 and CDR2: SNHLY and FYNNEI. V was shortened by 7 bases and J by 0 bases, with 20 bases between the two germline ends. CDR3 nucleotides: TGTGCCAGCAAGAGGCGGAAAGGGGTTGTTAGCACAGATACGCAGTATTTT. It translates to CASKRRKGVVSTDTQYF.

This clonotype has only a few counts. This chain uses TRBV5-1 with TRBJ1-4; tentatively, D is TRBD1 (5 bases). Germline-derived CDR1 and CDR2 are SGHRS and YFSETQ. The CDR3 sequence is 17 residues long. Trimming pared 1 base from V and 0 bases from J, leaving 13 bases between. The CDR3 DNA follows: TGCGCCAGCAGCTTGTCAGGGCCCACCACAACTAATGAAAAACTGTTTTTT. Its protein product is CASSLSGPTTTNEKLFF.

This clonotype was picked up a small number of times. The chain employs TRBV4-2 and TRBJ2-2, with TRBD1 as a possible D gene (6 bases). CDR1 and CDR2 (germline): LGHNA, YNFKEQ. The CDR3 consists of 15 residues. Trimming pared 0 bases from V and 5 bases from J, leaving 10 bases between. The CDR3 here is CASSQEARGTGELFF. The CDR3 DNA sequence: TGTGCCAGCAGCCAAGAAGCGAGGGGGACCGGGGAGCTGTTTTTT.

The rearrangement uses TRBV12-3 or TRBV12-4 and TRBJ2-4; TRBD1 aligns across 8 bases. Trimming at V came to 4 bases and at J to 1 base, leaving 6 bases not matched to a gene. The CDR3 consists of 16 residues. The CDR3 DNA reads TGTGCCAGCAGTTCCCAGGGGGCGTATGCCAAAAACATTCAGTACTTC. The encoded protein is CASSSQGAYAKNIQYF.

Many counts were recorded for this clonotype. CDR3 region: CASSYKISASGNIRTDTQYF. Written as DNA, the CDR3 is TGTGCCAGCAGTTATAAAATTTCGGCTAGCGGGAATATCCGCACAGATACGCAGTATTTT. The J gene is TRBJ2-3, the V gene TRBV6-2 or TRBV6-3, with 9 bases lining up with TRBD2. Looked up from germline, CDR1 is MNHEY and CDR2 is SVGEGT. The ends lost 3 bases at V and 1 base at J; junction bases unmatched: 17. This CDR3 has 20 residues.

This clonotype was counted at least ten times. The genes are TRBV27 and TRBJ1-4; unclear D gene. The CDR3 extends over 16 amino acids. V lost 2 bases to trimming and J lost 4 bases, with 14 bases between them. Germline V gives CDR1 MNHEY, CDR2 SMNVEV (reference sequence). CDR3 in amino acids: CASSLGFGYDNEKLFF. The CDR3 DNA is TGTGCCAGCAGTTTAGGTTTCGGGTACGATAATGAAAAACTGTTTTTT.

The chain joins TRBV4-3 to TRBJ1-1, with D perhaps TRBD1 (5 bases). The CDR3 has 13 residues. V dropped 3 bases and J dropped 10 bases, with 15 bases sitting between them. Per the germline V gene, CDR1 is LGHNA and CDR2 is YSLEER. This CDR3 reads CASSHASQGVAFF. The CDR3 DNA is TGCGCCAGCAGCCACGCCAGCCAGGGAGTAGCTTTCTTT.

This chain links TRBV5-4 with TRBJ2-7; 10 bases are shared with TRBD2. The CDR3 totals 16 residues. The junction had 12 bases not matched to a gene; V was cut back by 4 bases and J by 5 bases. Germline assignment: CDR1 SGHNT and CDR2 YYREEE (reference sequence). The CDR3 protein is CASSPTPGLAPDEQYF. The CDR3 nucleotides are TGTGCCAGCAGCCCGACCCCGGGACTAGCGCCGGACGAGCAGTACTTC.

V usage is TRBV25-1 and J usage is TRBJ2-3; possibly TRBD2 for D (5 bases). This CDR3 spans 13 amino acids. Per germline, CDR1 MGHDK and CDR2 SYGVNS. With 6 bases removed from V and 1 base from J, the gap between germline ends came to 8 bases. The CDR3 loop is CASRHSGTDTQYF. The CDR3 DNA reads TGTGCCAGCAGGCATAGCGGCACAGATACGCAGTATTTT.

This sequence joins TRBV6-2 or TRBV6-3 and TRBJ2-2, with TRBD2 matching over 8 bases. The CDR3 contains 14 residues. Germline CDR1 MNHEY, CDR2 SVGEGT. The CDR3 sequence: CAAGRARSTGELFF. The CDR3 DNA is TGTGCAGCCGGGAGGGCCAGGAGTACCGGGGAGCTGTTTTTT.

The table lists this clonotype with a few counts. The genes are TRBV11-2 and TRBJ2-4, with D perhaps being TRBD1 or TRBD2 (5 bases each). V was trimmed by 1 base and J by 0 bases, leaving 10 bases between them. Germline V gene sequence: CDR1 SGHAT, CDR2 FQNNGV. This CDR3 region has 16 residues. CDR3 sequence (DNA): TGTGCCAGCAGCTTAGTCAGGGAGCTAGCCAAAAACATTCAGTACTTC. Translating gives CASSLVRELAKNIQYF.

This clonotype was counted only a few times. V gene TRBV20-1 combines with J gene TRBJ1-5; 7 bases agree with TRBD1. The CDR3 is 15 residues long. After removal of 2 bases from V and 2 bases from J, the junction contained 6 bases not matched to a gene. Germline CDR1 reads DFQATT; CDR2 reads SNEGSKA (reference sequence). Written as DNA, the CDR3 is TGCAGTGCTAGACCTGGGACAGTTGGCAATCAGCCCCAGCATTTT. Its protein product is CSARPGTVGNQPQHF.

V is TRBV16 and J is TRBJ1-2; D is possibly TRBD1 (6 bases). The CDR3 is 14 residues long. Trimming removed 2 bases at V and 4 bases at J, with 11 bases between. The germline CDR1 and CDR2 sequences are KGHSY and FQNENV. The DNA of the CDR3 is TGTGCCAGCAGCCAAGCACGGGGGGCCTATGGCTACACCTTC. It yields the protein CASSQARGAYGYTF.

This clonotype turned up a few times. The CDR3 sequence: CASSYSIRLFSGANVLTF. The DNA for the CDR3 is TGTGCCAGCAGTTACTCGATTCGGTTATTCTCTGGGGCCAACGTCCTGACTTTC. The chain employs TRBV6-5 and TRBJ2-6, with D unclear. The CDR3 loop spans 18 amino acids. V was cut by 0 bases and J by 0 bases, with 12 bases left in between. Germline CDR1 and CDR2: MNHEY and SVGAGI.

This clonotype was observed a handful of times. Being one base from a much bigger clone, this may be a read error. CDR3 loop: CASSQEGRRSGNTIYF. Written as DNA, the CDR3 is TGCGCCAGCAGCCAAGAGGGACGGCGCTCTGGAAACACCATATATTTT. The chain joins TRBV4-3 to TRBJ1-3, with D perhaps matching TRBD1 (5 bases). This CDR3 is 16 amino acids long. V lost 0 bases, J lost 0 bases, and 9 bases lay in between. Germline CDR1 reads LGHNA; CDR2 reads YSLEER.

This clonotype was found a few times. This rearrangement joins TRBV27 to TRBJ2-5, with TRBD1 matching over 7 bases. The germline gives CDR1 MNHEY, CDR2 SMNVEV (reference sequence). CDR3 size: 15 residues. J was trimmed by 1 base and V by 5 bases; bases with no gene match: 7. Here the CDR3 DNA reads TGTGCCAGCAGTGTCCTACAGGGGCCCCAAGAGACCCAGTACTTC. This codes for CASSVLQGPQETQYF.

This clonotype occurred a few times. Here the CDR3 DNA reads TGCGCCAGCAGCCAAGATAACAGGGGGAATGGCTACACCTTC. Translation gives CASSQDNRGNGYTF. The rearrangement joins TRBV4-3 to TRBJ1-2, with 8 positions matching TRBD1. The V segment lost 0 bases and the J segment 6 bases; nucleotides outside the gene matches: 3. The CDR3 runs to 14 residues. Germline V gene data show CDR1 as LGHNA and CDR2 as YSLEER.